These 9 T cell receptor beta chains share one sample of origin, sequenced in a study of cytomegalovirus exposure and HLA in healthy donors. Here immunoSEQ multiplex PCR was the method, and the copy in TCRdb shows in-frame clones only, minus some. The sample has fewer than 85,000 clones; 94% are singletons. Sequencing used PBMCs. All receptors derive from a woman aged 18-30 years in good health and CMV-seronegative.

The chain has TRBV6-1 and TRBJ2-3; tentative D call: TRBD1 (5 bases). The V and J ends lost 2 bases and 2 bases respectively, with 20 bases between them. CDR1 is MNHNS, CDR2 SASEGT, per germline. There are 18 residues in the CDR3. Here the CDR3 DNA reads TGTGCCAGCAGTGAACCTGATTTCAGGGCCGTTTTCACAGATACGCAGTATTTT. Translated: CASSEPDFRAVFTDTQYF.

This clone is a singleton in its sample. The rearrangement links TRBV9 to TRBJ1-2; D possibly corresponds to TRBD1 (5 bases). Germline V CDR1 and CDR2: SGDLS, YYNGEE. The CDR3 is made up of 14 amino acids. V lost 1 base and J 8 bases, leaving 15 bases between the germline ends. The CDR3 is CASSVWEQVTGYTF. Here the CDR3 DNA reads TGTGCCAGCAGCGTATGGGAACAGGTCACCGGCTACACCTTC.

The chain combines TRBV18 with TRBJ1-1, with D maybe TRBD1 (5 bases). Per the germline V gene, CDR1 is KGHSH and CDR2 is LQKENI. The CDR3 sequence is 15 residues long. The germline V and J ends were trimmed by 0 bases and 1 base, with 9 bases remaining between them. The CDR3 DNA follows: TGTGCCAGCTCACCACCGAATACAGGGAACACTGAAGCTTTCTTT. As protein: CASSPPNTGNTEAFF. Supplemented by reference TRBV18 and TRBJ1-1, the full variable domain reads NAGVMQNPRHLVRRRGQEARLRCSPMKGHSHVYWYRQLPEEGLKFMVYLQKENIIDESGMPKERFSAEFPKEGPSILRIQQVVRGDSAAYFCASSPPNTGNTEAFFGQGTRLTVV.

The chain couples TRBV12-2 to TRBJ2-2; TRBD2, the table's D call, was not compared with the DNA. TRBV12-2 is given as a pseudogene. There are 17 residues in the CDR3. CDR3 in DNA: TGTGCAAGTCGCTTAGCGCTTCGGGGGGGCAGCACCGGGGAGCTGTTTTTT. Translating gives CASRLALRGGSTGELFF.

This clone was recorded only once. This chain joins TRBV10-2 and TRBJ1-2; 7 bases map to TRBD1. Germline loops: CDR1 WSHSY, CDR2 SAAADI. This CDR3 is built from 17 residues. Trimming removed 6 bases from V and 4 bases from J; junction bases left unmatched: 17. The CDR3 loop reads CASRLNNRGASSYGYTF. CDR3 DNA sequence: TGCGCCAGCAGACTGAATAACAGGGGAGCCTCGAGCTATGGCTACACCTTC.

As regards this clone: The sample has other DNA sequences that encode this CDR3 too. This chain connects TRBV15 to TRBJ1-1; possibly TRBD1 for D (5 bases). CDR3 length equals 14 residues. Deletions cut 1 base from V and 1 base from J, with 7 bases between. Germline CDR1 LNHNV, CDR2 YYDKDF (reference sequence). The CDR3 DNA reads TGTGCCACCAGCAGAGGGGGGGAGAACACTGAAGCTTTCTTT. This gives the protein CATSRGGENTEAFF.

The chain combines TRBV28 with TRBJ2-7; D gene uncertain. V lost 5 bases, J lost 2 bases, and 10 bases lay in between. The CDR3 is made up of 13 amino acids. Germline CDR1 reads MDHEN; CDR2 reads SYDVKM. The DNA for the CDR3 is TGTGCCAGCAGTAACAACAGAGCCTACGAGCAGTACTTC. Translated: CASSNNRAYEQYF.

CDR3 sequence reads: CASSQDIGRGSSYNSPLHF. The CDR3 DNA reads as TGCGCCAGCAGCCAAGATATAGGAAGGGGAAGCTCCTATAATTCACCCCTCCACTTT. The chain has TRBV4-3 and TRBJ1-6; maybe TRBD1 (5 bases). The CDR3 covers 19 residues. The germline V gene has CDR1 LGHNA and CDR2 YSLEER. V lost 0 bases to trimming and J lost 0 bases, with 15 bases between them.

This chain uses TRBV6-5 with TRBJ1-5; D is undetermined. Between the trimmed V and J ends, which lost 5 bases and 6 bases, there was a span of 5 bases. CDR1 is MNHEY, CDR2 SVGAGI, per germline. CDR3 length: 11 residues. The CDR3 sequence: CASSEVQPQHF. The CDR3 coding sequence is TGTGCCAGCAGTGAGGTTCAGCCCCAGCATTTT.